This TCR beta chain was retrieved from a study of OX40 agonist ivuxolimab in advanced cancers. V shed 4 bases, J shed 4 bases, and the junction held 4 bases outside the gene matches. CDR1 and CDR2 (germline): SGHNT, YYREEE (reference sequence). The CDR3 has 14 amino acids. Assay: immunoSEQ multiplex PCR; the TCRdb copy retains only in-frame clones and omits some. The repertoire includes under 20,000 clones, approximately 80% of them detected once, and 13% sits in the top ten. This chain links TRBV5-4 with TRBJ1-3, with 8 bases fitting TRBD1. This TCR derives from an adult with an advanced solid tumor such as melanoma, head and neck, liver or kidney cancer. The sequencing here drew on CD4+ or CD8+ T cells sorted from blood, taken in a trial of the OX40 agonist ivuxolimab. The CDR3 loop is CASSGTGGGNTIYF. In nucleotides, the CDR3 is TGTGCCAGCAGCGGGACAGGAGGGGGAAACACCATATATTTT.